This entry lists 32 T cell receptor beta chains sequenced from one sample in a study of radiotherapy plus CTLA-4 blockade in lung cancer. Only in-frame clones appear in the TCRdb table, and some are missing; sequencing was by immunoSEQ multiplex PCR. The sample contains tens of thousands of clones, roughly 86% of which appear only once. Sequences were derived from peripheral blood, sampled from a patient treated with radiotherapy plus ipilimumab. The source is a human donor with non-small cell lung cancer whose response to radiotherapy plus ipilimumab could not be evaluated.

The V and J genes are TRBV2 and TRBJ1-5, with 7 bases fitting TRBD1. The CDR3 sequence is 13 residues long. Germline V gene data show CDR1 as SNHLY and CDR2 as FYNNEI. The junction had 10 bases not matched to a gene; V was cut back by 8 bases and J by 9 bases. In DNA, the CDR3 is TGTGCCAGCCGGACAGGATTAGGCGGGCCCCAGCATTTT. Amino acids: CASRTGLGGPQHF. The full variable domain, completed using reference TRBV2 and TRBJ1-5, is EPEVTQTPSHQVTQMGQEVILRCVPISNHLYFYWYRQILGQKVEFLVSFYNNEISEKSEIFDDQFSVERPDGSNFTLKIRSTKLEDSAMYFCASRTGLGGPQHFGDGTRLSIL.

This chain joins TRBV4-3 and TRBJ2-7, with D tentatively TRBD1 (6 bases). From germline, CDR1 is LGHNA and CDR2 YSLEER. V lost 0 bases and J 4 bases, leaving 13 bases between the germline ends. The CDR3 spans 15 residues. In DNA form, the CDR3 reads TGCGCCAGCAGCCAAGATCAGGGGTCTTTATACGAGCAGTACTTC. This translates into CASSQDQGSLYEQYF.

The chain recombines TRBV6-1 with TRBJ2-7; 10 positions match TRBD2. The CDR3 loop spans 14 amino acids. J lost 3 bases, V lost 4 bases, and 3 bases had no gene match. In germline, CDR1 is MNHNS, CDR2 SASEGT. In nucleotides, the CDR3 is TGTGCCAGCAGTGCTAGCGGGGGAGTCTACGAGCAGTACTTC. This encodes CASSASGGVYEQYF.

Here the CDR3 DNA reads TGTGCCAGCAGCCCGAAAGGACTAGCGGGAGGCAATGAGCAGTTCTTC. Protein sequence: CASSPKGLAGGNEQFF. V and J are TRBV7-2 and TRBJ2-1, with 14 positions matching TRBD2. The CDR3 consists of 16 residues. V was clipped by 5 bases and J by 6 bases; unmatched bases: 6. Germline-derived CDR1 and CDR2 are SGHTA and FQGNSA.

The J gene is TRBJ2-1, the V gene TRBV14; possible D gene TRBD1, 6 bases. The germline gives CDR1 SGHDN, CDR2 FVKESK. The germline V and J ends were trimmed by 4 bases and 6 bases, with 13 bases remaining between them. There are 14 residues in the CDR3. In DNA form, the CDR3 reads TGTGCCAGCAGCCTCGTCGACAGGTTCAATGAGCAGTTCTTC. It codes for CASSLVDRFNEQFF.

DNA for the CDR3: TGTGCCTGGGCGCCCGGGACTAGCGGCTACAATGAGCAGTTCTTC. Its translation: CAWAPGTSGYNEQFF. The chain carries TRBV30 and TRBJ2-1; 11 nucleotides line up with TRBD2. Losses at the gene ends were 5 bases for V and 3 bases for J; bases not matched to a gene: 6. From germline, CDR1 is GTSNPN and CDR2 SVGIG (reference sequence). The length of the CDR3 is 15 residues.

The rearrangement links TRBV5-1 to TRBJ1-1; D unclear. The CDR3 length is 12 residues. CDR1 and CDR2 from the germline V gene are SGHRS and YFSETQ. V lost 2 bases and J lost 7, with 9 bases in between. Here the CDR3 DNA reads TGCGCCAGCAGCTTCCCCGGGATTGAAGCTTTCTTT. It translates to CASSFPGIEAFF. The full variable domain, in which reference TRBV5-1 and TRBJ1-1 provide the parts outside the CDR3, is KAGVTQTPRYLIKTRGQQVTLSCSPISGHRSVSWYQQTPGQGLQFLFEYFSETQRNKGNFPGRFSGRQFSNSRSEMNVSTLELGDSALYLCASSFPGIEAFFGQGTRLTVV.

Only one count was recorded for this clone. The gene calls are TRBV5-1 and TRBJ1-1; 9 bases align to TRBD1. The CDR3 runs to 16 residues. V was clipped by 4 bases and J by 5 bases; unmatched bases: 12. Germline V gene data show CDR1 as SGHRS and CDR2 as YFSETQ. CDR3 sequence (DNA): TGCGCCAGCAGCGAGTCACAGGGGGCCAGAGGTACTGAAGCTTTCTTT. It yields the protein CASSESQGARGTEAFF.

The gene calls are TRBV2 and TRBJ1-4; 7 bases align to TRBD1. The V gene end was trimmed by 6 bases and the J gene end by 3 bases; junction bases not matched to a gene: 4. This CDR3 has 14 residues. CDR1 SNHLY and CDR2 FYNNEI come from the germline V gene. The CDR3 DNA follows: TGTGCCAGCAGGGCCGGGACAGCTAATGAAAAACTGTTTTTT. This encodes CASRAGTANEKLFF.

The V and J genes are TRBV25-1 and TRBJ1-5; D perhaps matches TRBD1 (6 bases). CDR1 is MGHDK and CDR2 is SYGVNS in the germline V gene. The CDR3 is 12 residues long. Between the trimmed V and J ends, which lost 7 bases and 7 bases, there was a span of 11 bases. This CDR3 is CASNTGGQPQHF. The CDR3 nucleotides read TGTGCCAGCAATACGGGGGGCCAGCCCCAGCATTTT.

The rearrangement links TRBV7-3 to TRBJ1-1; 9 bases are shared with TRBD1. V lost 5 bases and J lost 3; bases outside the gene matches: 7. The CDR3 is 15 amino acids. CDR1 is SGHTA and CDR2 is FQGTGA in the germline V gene. The chain's CDR3 is CASSEGTGLDTEAFF. In nucleotides, the CDR3 is TGTGCCAGCAGCGAAGGGACAGGGTTGGACACTGAAGCTTTCTTT.

V and J are TRBV29-1 and TRBJ2-2; weak D call: TRBD1 (6 bases). Trimming removed 7 bases at V and 7 bases at J, with 13 bases between. The CDR3 is 12 residues long. Germline loops: CDR1 SQVTM, CDR2 ANQGSEA. Written as DNA, the CDR3 is TGCAGCGGGGGGCAGTCTAGCGGGGAGCTGTTTTTT. Translation gives CSGGQSSGELFF.

The V and J genes are TRBV29-1 and TRBJ1-1; 8 nucleotides align to TRBD1. The germline CDR1 and CDR2 sequences are SQVTM and ANQGSEA. V lost 4 bases, J lost 8 bases, and 3 bases stayed unmatched. The CDR3 is 11 amino acids. The CDR3 bases are TGCAGCGTTGTACAGGGGGGAGAAGCTTTCTTT. This sequence encodes CSVVQGGEAFF.

The chain has TRBV7-9 and TRBJ2-7, with D possibly being TRBD2 (6 bases). This CDR3 has 15 amino acids. Germline V gene data show CDR1 as SEHNR and CDR2 as FQNEAQ (reference sequence). Deletions cut 4 bases from V and 1 base from J, with 14 bases between. CDR3 residues: CASSSIWRGSYEQYF. CDR3 bases: TGTGCCAGCAGCTCCATTTGGCGGGGATCCTACGAGCAGTACTTC.

CDR3 DNA: TGTGCCAGCAGTTGGTCAGGGACTGGACTAAGTAGTGAGCAGTTCTTC. Translation gives CASSWSGTGLSSEQFF. The V and J genes are TRBV6-6 and TRBJ2-1, with a tentative D call TRBD2 (6 bases). The V gene's germline CDR1 is MNHNY and CDR2 SVGAGI (reference sequence). V gave up 4 bases and J gave up 9 bases, with 22 bases separating them. The CDR3 has 16 residues.

The chain carries TRBV2 and TRBJ1-2; D might be TRBD1 (6 bases). V lost 3 bases, J lost 4 bases, and 15 bases lay in between. This CDR3 is built from 15 residues. The germline V gene has CDR1 SNHLY and CDR2 FYNNEI. Here the CDR3 reads CASSDPRTEIYGYTF. In DNA, the CDR3 is TGTGCCAGCAGTGATCCCCGGACAGAGATCTATGGCTACACCTTC.

The rearrangement links TRBV28 to TRBJ1-2; 12 bases line up with TRBD1. Germline CDR1 MDHEN, CDR2 SYDVKM. Trimming took 6 bases from V and 8 from J; bases not matched to a gene: 13. The CDR3 contains 16 residues. The CDR3 DNA reads TGTGCCAGCAGCTATTTCCCGGGACAGGGGGCAAAAGGCTACACCTTC. Its translation is CASSYFPGQGAKGYTF.

The rearrangement links TRBV5-1 to TRBJ1-2; TRBD1 matches at 8 bases. There are 14 residues in the CDR3. J gave up 5 bases and V 4 bases, and 7 bases lay outside the gene matches. Germline V CDR1 and CDR2: SGHRS, YFSETQ. The CDR3 is CASSQRQGLYGYTF. The CDR3 coding sequence is TGCGCCAGCAGCCAGCGACAGGGGCTTTATGGCTACACCTTC.

This clone was counted between two and nine times. The chain employs TRBV4-3 and TRBJ2-1; TRBD2 aligns across 10 bases. The germline CDR1 and CDR2 sequences are LGHNA and YSLEER. The CDR3 sequence is 16 residues long. V gave up 1 base and J gave up 3 bases; unmatched junction bases: 3. CDR3 DNA sequence: TGCGCCAGCAGCCAAGGGACTAGCGGAATCTACAATGAGCAGTTCTTC. Its translation is CASSQGTSGIYNEQFF.

The chain employs TRBV7-2 and TRBJ2-7; TRBD2 agrees at 10 bases. Germline V lookup: CDR1 SGHTA, CDR2 FQGNSA. The CDR3 length is 15 residues. V lost 2 bases to trimming and J lost 1 base; unmatched junction nucleotides: 2. CDR3 coding DNA: TGTGCCAGCAGCTTATGGACTAGCGGTTCCTACGAGCAGTACTTC. Translating gives CASSLWTSGSYEQYF.

The sample holds one count of this clone. The chain employs TRBV28 and TRBJ1-2; 8 nucleotides line up with TRBD1. The CDR3 length is 14 residues. After removal of 5 bases from V and 4 bases from J, the junction contained 6 bases not matched to a gene. The V gene's germline CDR1 is MDHEN and CDR2 SYDVKM. The DNA of the CDR3 is TGTGCCAGCAGTCGACAGGGGATCGGCTATGGCTACACCTTC. Translating it yields CASSRQGIGYGYTF.

J is TRBJ2-6 and V is TRBV6-1; TRBD1 is a possible D gene (6 bases). V lost 2 bases to trimming and J lost 1 base, with 21 bases between them. Germline lookup yields CDR1 MNHNS and CDR2 SASEGT. This CDR3 region has 20 residues. DNA of the CDR3: TGTGCCAGCAGTGAATGGTGGGCAGGGGCTTTAAAGTCTGGGGCCAACGTCCTGACTTTC. The encoded protein is CASSEWWAGALKSGANVLTF.

The rearrangement links TRBV5-1 to TRBJ2-3; 8 bases agree with TRBD1. Germline CDR1 reads SGHRS; CDR2 reads YFSETQ. CDR3 length: 16 amino acids. Trimming at V came to 5 bases and at J to 4 bases, leaving 12 bases not matched to a gene. This CDR3 is CASSGVATGVADTQYF. The CDR3 DNA is TGCGCCAGCAGTGGGGTTGCGACAGGGGTCGCAGATACGCAGTATTTT.

The table lists this clone with a count of one. The chain carries TRBV7-9 and TRBJ1-5, with D hard to call. The CDR3 covers 14 residues. Germline CDR1 is SEHNR and CDR2 is FQNEAQ (reference sequence). V lost 0 bases and J 5 bases, leaving 8 bases between the germline ends. CDR3 amino acids: CASSLAVADQPQHF. The DNA of the CDR3 is TGTGCCAGCAGCTTAGCCGTAGCTGATCAGCCCCAGCATTTT.

This chain uses TRBV2 with TRBJ1-4; D not certain. CDR1 SNHLY and CDR2 FYNNEI come from the germline V gene. The germline V and J ends were trimmed by 3 bases and 7 bases, with 12 bases remaining between them. The CDR3 is 14 amino acids. The CDR3: CASSDYLPGEKLFF. In DNA form, the CDR3 reads TGTGCCAGCAGTGACTACCTCCCGGGTGAAAAACTGTTTTTT.

The V call is TRBV6-1, the J call TRBJ2-3; 14 bases agree with TRBD2. This CDR3 region has 17 residues. Germline CDR1 reads MNHNS; CDR2 reads SASEGT. V shed 3 bases, J shed 3 bases, and the junction held 5 bases outside the gene matches. CDR3 region: CASSEARLAGGTDTQYF. DNA of the CDR3: TGTGCCAGCAGTGAGGCCCGACTAGCGGGAGGGACAGATACGCAGTATTTT.

The chain links TRBV6-5 to TRBJ2-1; D possibly corresponds to TRBD1 (6 bases). The V gene's germline CDR1 is MNHEY and CDR2 SVGAGI. CDR3 length: 12 amino acids. Trimming removed 6 bases from V and 7 bases from J, with 10 bases in between. The CDR3 reads CASRTGPNEQFF. The CDR3 nucleotides read TGTGCCAGCAGGACAGGTCCTAATGAGCAGTTCTTC.

This clone was found a few times. The V gene is TRBV6-5, the J gene TRBJ1-2; the D is unclear. Trimming removed 6 bases at V and 4 bases at J, with 12 bases between. Per germline, CDR1 MNHEY and CDR2 SVGAGI. The CDR3 totals 13 residues. CDR3 residues: CASSPASSYGYTF. Here the CDR3 DNA reads TGTGCCAGCAGCCCCGCCAGTTCCTATGGCTACACCTTC.

The chain carries TRBV30 and TRBJ2-7, with D tentatively TRBD2 (5 bases). The CDR3 runs to 16 residues. The germline gives CDR1 GTSNPN, CDR2 SVGIG (reference sequence). Trimming stripped 2 bases from V and 7 bases from J, with 24 bases between. This CDR3 is CAWSNRAFQFRGEQYF. The CDR3 DNA reads as TGTGCCTGGAGTAATCGGGCTTTTCAGTTCAGAGGGGAGCAGTACTTC.

CDR3 residues: CASSARDRGTDTQYF. The CDR3 nucleotides are TGTGCCAGCAGTGCCCGGGACAGGGGGACAGATACGCAGTATTTT. The rearrangement joins TRBV6-1 to TRBJ2-3, with 11 bases lining up with TRBD1. Looked up from germline, CDR1 is MNHNS and CDR2 is SASEGT. V shed 4 bases and J 3 bases; nucleotides not matched to a gene: 3. CDR3 length equals 15 residues.

The chain is built from TRBV9 and TRBJ1-3; 7 bases are a match to TRBD1. The junction had 8 bases not matched to a gene; V was cut back by 4 bases and J by 1 base. From germline, CDR1 is SGDLS and CDR2 YYNGEE. There are 16 residues in the CDR3. The CDR3 nucleotides read TGTGCCAGCAGCACGCGACAGGGTGGTTCTGGAAACACCATATATTTT. It translates to CASSTRQGGSGNTIYF.

There are a few counts of this clone. V and J are TRBV9 and TRBJ2-7, with D unclear. Germline V CDR1 and CDR2: SGDLS, YYNGEE. The length of the CDR3 is 14 residues. With 3 bases removed from V and 2 bases from J, the gap between germline ends came to 12 bases. The CDR3: CASSARQNAYEQYF. In DNA, the CDR3 is TGTGCCAGCAGCGCCCGACAAAACGCCTACGAGCAGTACTTC.